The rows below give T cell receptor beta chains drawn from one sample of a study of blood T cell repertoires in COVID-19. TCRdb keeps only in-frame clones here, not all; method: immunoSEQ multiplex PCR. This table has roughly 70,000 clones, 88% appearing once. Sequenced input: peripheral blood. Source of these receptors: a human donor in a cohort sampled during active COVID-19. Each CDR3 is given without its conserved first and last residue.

ASSLSRTGYGYT	TRBV28
ASSLEGRNTEAF	TRBV5-1
ASSIAASGQGATDTQY	TRBV19
ASYRMAETQY	TRBV2
ATSDPGLAGGWGDTQY	TRBV24-1
ASSVQGAEKLF	TRBV25-1
ASSLGGSGNSPLH	TRBV28
ASSAGTDGGTEAF	TRBV5-1
ASSPYEGVGELF	TRBV3-1/TRBV3-2
ASSFQGQAEAF	TRBV19